A selection of T cell receptor beta chains follows, all from one sample in a study of OX40 agonist ivuxolimab in advanced cancers. This table comes from immunoSEQ multiplex PCR, and its TCRdb copy is limited to in-frame clones, with some not included. The table includes roughly 80,000 clones, approximately 86% detected once. Source: CD4+ or CD8+ T cells sorted from blood, taken in a trial of the OX40 agonist ivuxolimab. The receptors were gathered from an adult with an advanced solid tumor such as melanoma, head and neck, liver or kidney cancer. The conserved cysteine and the conserved F or W are not part of the CDR3 here. Each record gives: V gene, J gene, CDR3 protein.

v_gene: TRBV7-2
j_gene: TRBJ2-2
CDR3aa: ASSFSPPSSSNTGELF

v_gene: TRBV7-2
j_gene: TRBJ2-5
CDR3aa: ASRAVVQETQY

v_gene: TRBV4-3
j_gene: TRBJ2-7
CDR3aa: ASSPQATGRNEQY

v_gene: TRBV5-6
j_gene: TRBJ2-3
CDR3aa: ASRYTGGNTQY

v_gene: TRBV7-2
j_gene: TRBJ2-7
CDR3aa: ASSLARSYYEQY

v_gene: TRBV4-3
j_gene: TRBJ1-6
CDR3aa: ASSQRYRGKESPLH

v_gene: TRBV4-1
j_gene: TRBJ2-4
CDR3aa: ASSQAGGLGKNIQY

v_gene: TRBV7-2
j_gene: TRBJ2-7
CDR3aa: ASSLGTAYEQY

v_gene: TRBV7-9
j_gene: TRBJ2-5
CDR3aa: ASSLGQGEETQY

v_gene: TRBV6-6
j_gene: TRBJ1-4
CDR3aa: ASRLENSAF

v_gene: TRBV4-2
j_gene: TRBJ2-2
CDR3aa: ASSQDPQGPTGELF

v_gene: TRBV19
j_gene: TRBJ1-5
CDR3aa: ASSIEGQGHNQPQH

v_gene: TRBV28
j_gene: TRBJ1-1
CDR3aa: ASSLRHNTEAF

v_gene: TRBV7-2
j_gene: TRBJ1-2
CDR3aa: ASSLGLRGTGYT

v_gene: TRBV4-2
j_gene: TRBJ2-5
CDR3aa: ASSQGGDQETQY

v_gene: TRBV6-6
j_gene: TRBJ1-5
CDR3aa: ASSRTGGKRPQH

v_gene: TRBV18
j_gene: TRBJ2-7
CDR3aa: ASSPFRRTSNEQY

v_gene: TRBV19
j_gene: TRBJ2-7
CDR3aa: ASKPSGQTPYEQY

v_gene: TRBV6-5
j_gene: TRBJ1-6
CDR3aa: ASNMGQYNSPLH

v_gene: TRBV5-5
j_gene: TRBJ2-7
CDR3aa: ASSSSYEQY

v_gene: TRBV29-1
j_gene: TRBJ2-7
CDR3aa: SARTGDEQY

v_gene: TRBV13
j_gene: TRBJ1-3
CDR3aa: ASSLNRRWNTIY

v_gene: TRBV6-1
j_gene: TRBJ2-2
CDR3aa: ASSDYGGETDGELF

v_gene: TRBV27
j_gene: TRBJ1-1
CDR3aa: ASRGFTEAF

v_gene: TRBV4-2
j_gene: TRBJ2-3
CDR3aa: ASSLRTGPTDTQY

v_gene: TRBV9
j_gene: TRBJ1-1
CDR3aa: ASSATRRDTEAF

v_gene: TRBV28
j_gene: TRBJ1-2
CDR3aa: ASSSPGGGHLGGYT

v_gene: TRBV7-3
j_gene: TRBJ2-1
CDR3aa: ASSLNNNEQF

v_gene: TRBV4-1
j_gene: TRBJ2-6
CDR3aa: ASSPGRGSGANVLT

v_gene: TRBV27
j_gene: TRBJ2-7
CDR3aa: ASRDRTGGTYEQY

v_gene: TRBV28
j_gene: TRBJ2-3
CDR3aa: ASSPQGSSTDTQY

v_gene: TRBV6-6
j_gene: TRBJ2-2
CDR3aa: ASSWLLGRNTGELF

v_gene: TRBV11-2
j_gene: TRBJ2-5
CDR3aa: ASSSLERGRETQY